The 4 T cell receptor beta chains presented below share a single source sample, sequenced in a study of beta chain features in type 1 diabetes. Reverse transcribing all isolated RNA meant expressed TCRB transcripts were sequenced. The data were produced by immunoSEQ multiplex PCR, yet TCRdb's version contains in-frame clones alone and is incomplete. Among around 240,000 clones listed, around 68% were seen once. The sample comprised naive CD4+ T cells from blood. The receptors shown here come from a man in his thirties or forties in good health.

The sample holds a few counts of this clone. This sequence joins TRBV19 and TRBJ2-7; 8 bases match TRBD1. The CDR3 is 16 residues long. In germline, CDR1 is LNHDA, CDR2 SQIVND (reference sequence). V dropped 5 bases and J dropped 3; count of bases not matched to a gene: 12. The CDR3 loop is CASSPPGTGHNYEQYF. The DNA for the CDR3 is TGTGCCAGTAGTCCCCCCGGGACAGGTCATAACTACGAGCAGTACTTC.

The chain recombines TRBV7-2 with TRBJ2-7, with D perhaps matching TRBD2 (6 bases). V lost 5 bases, J lost 0 bases, and 11 bases lay in between. Germline values: CDR1 SGHTA, CDR2 FQGNSA. The CDR3 is 14 residues long. The CDR3 sequence: CASSTSSASYEQYF. DNA of the CDR3: TGTGCCAGCAGCACCTCTAGCGCCTCCTACGAGCAGTACTTC.

The J gene is TRBJ1-1, the V gene TRBV29-1; maybe TRBD1 (5 bases). Trimming stripped 3 bases from V and 6 bases from J, with 5 bases between. Per germline, CDR1 SQVTM and CDR2 ANQGSEA. The CDR3 loop spans 10 amino acids. CDR3 sequence reads: CSVEGAEAFF. The CDR3 DNA sequence: TGCAGCGTTGAGGGGGCTGAAGCTTTCTTT.

The chain has TRBV5-1 and TRBJ2-1, with a possible D match to TRBD1 (5 bases). This CDR3 is 13 amino acids long. Trimming shortened V by 6 bases and J by 9 bases, and 16 bases separated the two germline ends. Germline assignment: CDR1 SGHRS and CDR2 YFSETQ. CDR3 nucleotides: TGCGCCAGCACGAATCAGGGATTGAGTGAGCAGTTCTTC. Translating gives CASTNQGLSEQFF.